One T cell receptor beta chain is described in this entry. Germline-derived CDR1 and CDR2 are DFQATT and SNEGSKA (reference sequence). The CDR3 has 12 amino acids. TCRdb recomputed calls from the RT-PCR reads with MiXCR, one row per CDR3 protein. Found here are approximately 61,000 distinct CDR3 sequences, 13% of them singletons; the top ten hold around 33%. The entry originates in a study of patients and donors after allogeneic stem cell transplantation. This TCR derives from a human donor who was either an allogeneic HSCT recipient or a stem cell or donor lymphocyte infusion donor (not recorded which). It is not recorded whose cells these are; they may come from a transplant donor. V gene TRBV20-1 combines with J gene TRBJ2-3, with D tentatively TRBD1 (6 bases). Sequenced input: blood, either unsorted or a sorted T cell fraction (not recorded which). Here the CDR3 DNA reads TGCACCTTACTAAGGGGGTCAGATACGCAGTATTTT. Translating gives CTLLRGSDTQYF.